The next 18 T cell receptor beta chains were all read from a single sample in a study of regulatory T cells in long-lasting Graves disease. Relying on iRepertoire HTBI primers and Arm-PCR of CDR3 regions, the team built TCR beta libraries. TCRdb re-analysed the multiplex PCR reads in MiXCR, keeping a single row per CDR3 protein. Among about 540,000 distinct CDR3 sequences listed, roughly 13% were seen once. The time point: newly diagnosed GD, antithyroid drugs for less than 3 months. PBMC-extracted RNA yielded the TCR library. These data also featured in a second study, about T cells in Graves' hyperthyroidism and ophthalmopathy.

The sample consisted of peripheral blood mononuclear cells (PBMCs), taken at new diagnosis, from a patient treated with antithyroid drugs. These receptors were obtained from a man aged 25-45 years with Graves disease.

A note on this clonotype: The junction and the germline gene differ at one end; a read error may be behind it. V is TRBV20-1 and J is TRBJ2-3, with no clear D. The germline V gene encodes CDR1 DFQATT and CDR2 SNEGSKA (reference sequence). The CDR3 consists of 15 residues. The CDR3 is CSARPVGYSTDTQYF. In nucleotides, the CDR3 is TGCAGTGCTAGACCGGTCGGGTACAGCACAGATACGCAGTACTTT.

There are many counts of this clonotype. V is TRBV18 and J is TRBJ2-1, with TRBD2 identical over 10 bases. The germline gives CDR1 KGHSH, CDR2 LQKENI. V shed 1 base and J 6 bases; nucleotides not matched to a gene: 9. The CDR3 is 17 amino acids. DNA for the CDR3: TGTGCCAGCTCACCACAGCCAGCGGGAGGGTTGGGCAATGAGCAGTTCTTC. Translation: CASSPQPAGGLGNEQFF.

This clonotype occurred a few times. The V call is TRBV7-6, the J call TRBJ2-7, with TRBD1 matching 7 bases. CDR1 is SGHVS and CDR2 is FNYEAQ in the germline V gene. With V trimmed by 5 bases and J by 0 bases, 10 bases remained unmatched. The CDR3 is made up of 16 amino acids. The CDR3 is CASSTLRGMSSYEQYF. The CDR3 DNA sequence: TGTGCCAGCAGCACCCTCAGGGGGATGAGCTCCTACGAGCAGTACTTC.

This clonotype was picked up many times. The chain carries TRBV5-1 and TRBJ2-7, with D tentatively TRBD1 (5 bases). V lost 2 bases and J lost 5, with 17 bases in between. This CDR3 spans 15 amino acids. CDR1 and CDR2 (germline): SGHRS, YFSETQ. CDR3: CASSFFDGQYDEQYF. CDR3 in DNA: TGCGCCAGCAGCTTTTTCGACGGACAATACGACGAGCAGTACTTC. Complete variable domain (other parts from reference TRBV5-1 and TRBJ2-7): KAGVTQTPRYLIKTRGQQVTLSCSPISGHRSVSWYQQTPGQGLQFLFEYFSETQRNKGNFPGRFSGRQFSNSRSEMNVSTLELGDSALYLCASSFFDGQYDEQYFGPGTRLTVT.

This clonotype was seen a few times. The chain joins TRBV12-5 to TRBJ2-3, with D uncertain. The CDR3 runs 12 residues. V was trimmed by 6 bases and J by 4 bases, leaving 8 bases between them. In germline, CDR1 is LGHNT, CDR2 FRNRAP. CDR3 region: CASGSPADTQYF. In DNA form, the CDR3 reads TGTGCTAGTGGCTCCCCCGCAGATACGCAGTATTTT.

The chain combines TRBV10-1 with TRBJ2-1, with D tentatively TRBD2 (5 bases). CDR3 size: 17 residues. Germline V gene data show CDR1 as WNHNN and CDR2 as SYGVQD (reference sequence). V lost 2 bases to trimming and J lost 7 bases, with 21 bases between them. In DNA form, the CDR3 reads TGCGCCAGCAGTGAGATCCGAGCGGCGAAGGTTAGAAATGAGCAGTTCTTC. Protein product: CASSEIRAAKVRNEQFF.

This clonotype was seen a few times. This CDR3 is CSASPGVGYEQYF. The CDR3 DNA reads as TGCAGTGCTAGTCCGGGGGTGGGCTACGAGCAGTACTTC. This sequence joins TRBV20-1 and TRBJ2-7; TRBD2 might be the D (6 bases). Germline V gene sequence: CDR1 DFQATT, CDR2 SNEGSKA (reference sequence). Between the trimmed V and J ends, which lost 3 bases and 3 bases, there was a span of 12 bases. There are 13 residues in the CDR3.

In its sample, this clonotype was seen many times. V is TRBV7-6 and J is TRBJ2-7, with 7 bases identical to TRBD2. The CDR3 is 14 amino acids. Trimming at V came to 3 bases and at J to 5 bases, leaving 7 bases not matched to a gene. Germline V gene lookup returns CDR1 SGHVS and CDR2 FNYEAQ. The CDR3 region is CASSLGLNRDEQYF. The CDR3 region has the DNA TGTGCCAGCAGCTTGGGACTAAATCGCGACGAGCAGTACTTC.

This clonotype was seen many times. The J gene is TRBJ1-3, the V gene TRBV6-1, with unresolved D. The CDR3 sequence is 14 residues long. Germline CDR1 is MNHNS and CDR2 is SASEGT. Trimming left V 3 bases short and J 5 bases short, with 11 bases between. CDR3 in amino acids: CASSDERWRNTIYF. The CDR3 DNA sequence: TGTGCCAGCAGTGACGAGCGCTGGAGAAACACCATATATTTT.

This rearrangement joins TRBV6-1 to TRBJ2-5, with a weak D call TRBD1 (6 bases). The J call is uncertain, as TRBJ2-1 better fits the DNA end. From germline, CDR1 is MNHNS and CDR2 SASEGT. CDR3 length: 13 amino acids. In DNA form, the CDR3 reads TGTGCCAGCAGTGACACAGGGAACAATGAGCAGTTCTTC. This translates into CASSDTGNNEQFF.

This clonotype was detected ten times or more. The V call is TRBV2, the J call TRBJ1-1; D remains ambiguous. Germline CDR1 SNHLY, CDR2 FYNNEI. The CDR3 has 12 residues. With 5 bases removed from V and 1 base from J, the gap between germline ends came to 5 bases. The DNA of the CDR3 is TGTGCCAGCAGTTTTCGGAACACTGAAGCTTTCTTT. This codes for CASSFRNTEAFF.

This clonotype occurred many times. The chain has TRBV5-1 and TRBJ2-5, with 8 bases fitting TRBD1. CDR3 size: 16 residues. With 4 bases clipped from V and 3 bases from J, the junction kept 11 bases outside the gene matches. The germline CDR1 and CDR2 sequences are SGHRS and YFSETQ. CDR3 coding DNA: TGCGCCAGCAGCACCCCGGGACAGGTCGGAAAAGAGACCCAGTACTTC. It codes for CASSTPGQVGKETQYF.

This clonotype was recorded a few times. This chain links TRBV6-2 or TRBV6-3 with TRBJ1-1, with 12 bases that match TRBD1. The junction had 8 bases not matched to a gene; V was cut back by 6 bases and J by 6 bases. The CDR3 length is 15 residues. The V gene's germline CDR1 is MNHEY and CDR2 SVGEGT. The CDR3 DNA reads TGTGCCAGCAGCCCCAGGGACAGGGGGCCAGCTGAAGCTTTCTTT. Translating gives CASSPRDRGPAEAFF.

This clonotype has at least ten counts. The rearrangement uses TRBV5-1 and TRBJ1-1, with D possibly TRBD1 on 5 matching bases. The CDR3 has 15 residues. CDR1 and CDR2 (germline): SGHRS, YFSETQ. Trimming left V 4 bases short and J 0 bases short, with 13 bases between. CDR3 DNA: TGCGCCAGCAGCGGGAACAGGAAAATGAACACTGAAGCTTTCTTT. Translating gives CASSGNRKMNTEAFF.

The V and J genes are TRBV20-1 and TRBJ2-1; 12 nucleotides align to TRBD2. The V segment lost 3 bases and the J segment 6 bases; nucleotides outside the gene matches: 12. This CDR3 has 17 residues. Germline-derived CDR1 and CDR2 are DFQATT and SNEGSKA (reference sequence). CDR3 sequence reads: CSASGAGLAGLPNEQFF. The DNA for the CDR3 is TGCAGTGCTAGCGGCGCCGGACTAGCGGGACTCCCCAATGAGCAGTTCTTC.

This clonotype was found many times. V gene TRBV28 combines with J gene TRBJ1-5, with D possibly matching TRBD1 (5 bases). Germline V gene data show CDR1 as MDHEN and CDR2 as SYDVKM. V was clipped by 6 bases and J by 0 bases, with 12 bases between them. CDR3 length: 15 residues. Here the CDR3 reads CASRSQGYSNQPQHF. CDR3 in DNA: TGTGCCAGCAGAAGCCAGGGATATAGCAATCAGCCCCAGCATTTT.

This clonotype came up once. A read error is likely, as this CDR3 ends without the conserved phenylalanine or tryptophan. V is TRBV6-1 and J is TRBJ2-7; 9 positions match TRBD2. The CDR3 is made up of 13 amino acids. Germline V CDR1 and CDR2: MNHNS, SASEGT. J gave up 4 bases and V 8 bases, and 6 bases lay outside the gene matches. CDR3 amino acids: CASSREGPYEQYL. In nucleotides, the CDR3 is TGTGCCAGCTCGCGGGAGGGCCCATACGAGCAGTACCTC.

This clonotype showed up many times. The V and J genes are TRBV6-2 or TRBV6-3 and TRBJ2-3, with 9 nucleotides matching TRBD2. Germline CDR1 reads MNHEY; CDR2 reads SVGEGT. Trimming took 5 bases from V and 6 from J; bases not matched to a gene: 12. The CDR3 length is 16 residues. Here the CDR3 reads CASSEGRLAGLDTQYF. CDR3 bases: TGTGCCAGCAGTGAAGGTCGGCTAGCGGGACTGGATACGCAGTATTTT.